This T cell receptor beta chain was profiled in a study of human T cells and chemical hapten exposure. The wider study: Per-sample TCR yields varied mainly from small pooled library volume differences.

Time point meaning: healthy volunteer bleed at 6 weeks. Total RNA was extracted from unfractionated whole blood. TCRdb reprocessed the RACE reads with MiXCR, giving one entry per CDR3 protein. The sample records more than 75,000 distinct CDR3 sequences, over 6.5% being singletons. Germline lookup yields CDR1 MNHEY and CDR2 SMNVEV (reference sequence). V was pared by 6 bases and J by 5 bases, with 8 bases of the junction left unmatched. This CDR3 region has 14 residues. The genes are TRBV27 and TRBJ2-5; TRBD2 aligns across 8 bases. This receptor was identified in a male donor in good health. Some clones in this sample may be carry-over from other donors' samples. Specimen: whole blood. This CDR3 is CASREAGDEETQYF. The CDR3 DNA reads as TGTGCCAGCAGAGAAGCGGGAGATGAGGAGACCCAGTACTTC.